These T cell receptor beta chains were read from a single sample in a study of shared clonotypes between healthy human individuals. Measured with immunoSEQ multiplex PCR; TCRdb has only the in-frame clones, and not every one. The repertoire has some 530,000 clones, approximately 84% of them found once; the top ten carry roughly 13%. The sample consisted of PBMCs. All receptors come from a woman in her forties in good health. Some clones in this sample may be carry-over from other donors' samples. Each CDR3 is given with its conserved first and last residue. Fields, in order: D gene, clone size, J gene, V gene, CDR3 length, CDR3 protein, CDR3 DNA. The D gene is left open where the match is weak. Not all rows give a size; the values are once, few, many and, for expanded clones, a class.

>.|.|TRBJ2-3|TRBV6-1|12
CAGQGSTDTQYF
TGTGCCGGGCAGGGTAGCACAGATACGCAGTATTTT
>.|.|TRBJ2-2|TRBV4-2|18
CASSQDMSGAGRTGELFF
TGTGCCAGCAGCCAGGATATGTCCGGAGCGGGTCGCACCGGGGAGCTGTTTTTT
>TRBD2|.|TRBJ2-7|TRBV6-5|15
CASSYSGLGTYEQYF
TGTGCCAGCAGTTACTCGGGACTAGGGACCTACGAGCAGTACTTC
>.|.|TRBJ2-3|TRBV11-3|15
CASSLAGGGTDTQYF
TGTGCCAGCAGCCTAGCCGGGGGAGGCACAGATACGCAGTATTTT
>.|.|TRBJ1-4|TRBV6-1|14
CASRGDWDTEKLFF
TGTGCCAGCAGGGGGGACTGGGACACCGAAAAACTGTTTTTT
>.|.|TRBJ2-1|TRBV19|15
CASSRGWRGPEEQFF
TGTGCCAGTAGTAGGGGTTGGCGAGGTCCGGAGGAGCAGTTCTTC
>.|.|TRBJ2-3|TRBV11-1|11
CASTSTDTQYF
TGTGCCAGCACCTCCACAGATACGCAGTATTTT
>.|.|TRBJ1-3|TRBV10-3|14
CAISAVGSGNTIYF
TGTGCCATCAGTGCGGTAGGCTCTGGAAACACCATATATTTT
>.|.|TRBJ1-1|TRBV18|14
CASSPPTGNTEAFF
TGTGCCAGCTCACCACCGACAGGGAACACTGAAGCTTTCTTT
>.|.|TRBJ2-7|TRBV28|16
CASSTPGGKSSYEQYF
TGTGCCAGCAGTACCCCGGGGGGCAAGAGCTCCTACGAGCAGTACTTC
>.|.|TRBJ2-7|TRBV5-8|13
CASSWSSSYEQYF
TGTGCCAGCAGCTGGAGCAGCTCCTACGAGCAGTACTTC
>TRBD1|.|TRBJ2-7|TRBV5-5|15
CASSGRTGVDSEQYF
TGTGCCAGCAGCGGACGGACAGGGGTGGATTCCGAGCAGTACTTC
>TRBD1|.|TRBJ1-1|TRBV7-2|12
CASSPTQGGAFF
TGTGCCAGCAGCCCTACCCAGGGGGGAGCTTTCTTT
>TRBD2|.|TRBJ2-1|TRBV7-3|19
CASSPKGSGTSTSYNEQFF
TGTGCCAGCAGCCCCAAGGGTTCCGGGACTAGCACCTCCTACAATGAGCAGTTCTTC
>.|.|TRBJ1-4|TRBV5-4|15
CASSLGGTTNEKLFF
TGTGCCAGCAGCTTGGGAGGGACAACTAATGAAAAACTGTTTTTT
>.|.|TRBJ2-3|TRBV4-1|15
CASSQERAYTDTQYF
TGCGCCAGCAGCCAAGAGAGGGCTTACACAGATACGCAGTATTTT
>TRBD1|.|TRBJ1-5|TRBV6-6|14
CASRTGTANQPQHF
TGTGCCAGCAGAACTGGGACAGCTAATCAGCCCCAGCATTTT
>.|.|TRBJ2-5|TRBV18|14
CASSPPLEPGSQYF
TGTGCCAGCTCACCACCGTTAGAGCCGGGATCCCAGTACTTC
>.|.|TRBJ1-2|TRBV11-2|15
CASSRTGTPGGGYTF
TGTGCCAGCAGTCGAACCGGGACCCCCGGCGGCGGCTACACCTTC
>.|.|TRBJ2-1|TRBV9|15
CASSADGQSYNEQFF
TGTGCCAGCAGCGCCGACGGCCAATCCTACAATGAGCAGTTCTTC
>TRBD2|.|TRBJ2-1|TRBV30|15
CAYHRTGGRNNEQFF
TGTGCCTACCATAGAACGGGAGGGAGAAACAATGAGCAGTTCTTC
>TRBD2|.|TRBJ2-1|TRBV7-7|17
CASSLAPEREGHNEQFF
TGTGCTAGCAGCTTAGCACCAGAGCGGGAGGGCCACAATGAGCAGTTCTTC
>.|.|TRBJ1-5|TRBV28|13
CASSFGHRQPQHF
TGTGCCAGCAGTTTTGGGCACAGGCAGCCCCAGCATTTT
>TRBD2|.|TRBJ2-1|TRBV27|15
CASSLGTSGRNEQFF
TGTGCCAGCAGCCTTGGGACTAGCGGGAGGAATGAGCAGTTCTTC
>TRBD2|.|TRBJ2-7|TRBV18|16
CASSPSGAGRAYEQYF
TGTGCCAGCTCACCCTCTGGGGCAGGGAGGGCCTACGAGCAGTACTTC
>.|.|TRBJ1-1|TRBV2|14
CASSEGGVNTEAFF
TGTGCCAGCAGTGAGGGGGGGGTGAACACTGAAGCTTTCTTT
>TRBD2|.|TRBJ2-5|TRBV7-9|14
CASSRLAGEETQYF
TGTGCCAGCAGTCGTTTAGCGGGAGAGGAGACCCAGTACTTC
>TRBD1|.|TRBJ2-3|TRBV5-1|17
CASSLGPTGGSTDTQYF
TGCGCCAGCAGCTTGGGGCCGACAGGGGGTAGCACAGATACGCAGTATTTT
>.|.|TRBJ2-2|TRBV2|13
CASDRRETGELFF
TGTGCCAGCGACCGCAGGGAAACCGGGGAGCTGTTTTTT
>.|.|TRBJ2-7|TRBV28|12
CASSLRSYEQYF
TGTGCCAGCAGCCTTAGGTCCTACGAGCAGTACTTC
>TRBD2|.|TRBJ2-7|TRBV11-2|14
CASSISGRAYEQYF
TGTGCCAGCAGCATTAGCGGGAGGGCCTACGAGCAGTACTTC
>TRBD2|.|TRBJ2-5|TRBV2|16
CASSEARASGRETQYF
TGTGCCAGCAGTGAAGCGCGGGCTAGCGGGAGGGAGACCCAGTACTTC
>.|.|TRBJ2-2|TRBV13|14
CASSLGQTTGELFF
TGTGCCAGCAGCTTAGGGCAGACCACCGGGGAGCTGTTTTTT
>TRBD1|.|TRBJ1-1|TRBV27|16
CASSLGPHDRGIEAFF
TGTGCCAGCAGTTTAGGCCCCCACGACAGGGGAATTGAAGCTTTCTTT
>TRBD1|once|TRBJ1-2|TRBV5-4|13
CASSLKDRAGYTF
TGTGCCAGCAGCCTTAAAGACAGGGCTGGCTACACCTTC
>TRBD2|.|TRBJ2-1|TRBV7-9|18
CASSLGGREVVGRNEQFF
TGTGCCAGCAGCTTAGGCGGGAGGGAGGTCGTGGGGAGGAATGAGCAGTTCTTC
>.|.|TRBJ2-7|TRBV7-8|15
CASSFLRYSPYEQYF
TGTGCCAGCAGTTTCCTACGCTACTCACCATACGAGCAGTACTTC
>.|many|TRBJ2-1|TRBV9|8
CASSAQFF
TGTGCCAGCAGCGCCCAGTTCTTC
>TRBD1|once|TRBJ1-2|TRBV6-4|14
CASSVGTGPYGYTF
TGTGCCAGCAGTGTAGGGACAGGACCCTATGGCTACACCTTC
>TRBD1|.|TRBJ2-1|TRBV30|14
CAWASGTGAHEQFF
TGTGCCTGGGCCTCCGGGACAGGGGCGCATGAGCAGTTCTTC
>.|many|TRBJ2-3|TRBV4-1|15
CASSQGDGSTDTQYF
TGCGCCAGCAGCCAAGGCGACGGTAGCACAGATACGCAGTATTTT
>TRBD2|.|TRBJ2-5|TRBV11-1|15
CASSPELAGVETQYF
TGTGCCAGCAGCCCGGAACTAGCGGGAGTCGAGACCCAGTACTTC
>TRBD1|.|TRBJ2-3|TRBV6-4|13
CASSPGGGDTQYF
TGTGCCAGCAGCCCAGGGGGCGGAGATACGCAGTATTTT
>TRBD2|once|TRBJ2-7|TRBV7-9|14
CASSQKLAGEEQYF
TGTGCCAGCAGCCAAAAACTAGCGGGAGAAGAGCAGTACTTC
>.|.|TRBJ1-4|TRBV28|14
CASSGGAVREKLFF
TGTGCCAGCAGCGGAGGGGCAGTAAGGGAAAAACTGTTTTTT
>TRBD1|.|TRBJ2-5|TRBV2|14
CASKFDRGRETQYF
TGTGCCAGCAAGTTCGACAGGGGGAGAGAGACCCAGTACTTC
>TRBD2|.|TRBJ2-5|TRBV6-6|14
CASSRLAAQETQYF
TGTGCCAGCAGTCGACTAGCGGCCCAAGAGACCCAGTACTTC
>.|.|TRBJ1-5|TRBV7-6|15
CASSLTTAPDQPQHF
TGTGCCAGCAGCTTAACAACGGCTCCGGATCAGCCCCAGCATTTT
>.|.|TRBJ2-5|TRBV6-5|12
CASSRPQETQYF
TGTGCCAGCAGTCGACCTCAAGAGACCCAGTACTTC
>TRBD1|.|TRBJ2-1|TRBV11-3|20
CASSLDLGQGRAGPYNEQFF
TGTGCCAGCAGCTTAGATCTCGGACAGGGCCGTGCAGGGCCGTACAATGAGCAGTTCTTC
>TRBD1|.|TRBJ2-7|TRBV27|16
CASSSRGQGSPYEQYF
TGTGCCAGCAGTTCACGCGGACAGGGCAGTCCCTACGAGCAGTACTTC
>TRBD1|once|TRBJ1-1|TRBV6-1|16
CASSEFAGTANTEAFF
TGTGCCAGCAGTGAATTCGCCGGGACAGCGAACACTGAAGCTTTCTTT
>.|.|TRBJ2-7|TRBV9|16
CASSPSSGTGTYEQYF
TGTGCCAGCAGCCCCAGTAGCGGGACAGGTACCTACGAGCAGTACTTC